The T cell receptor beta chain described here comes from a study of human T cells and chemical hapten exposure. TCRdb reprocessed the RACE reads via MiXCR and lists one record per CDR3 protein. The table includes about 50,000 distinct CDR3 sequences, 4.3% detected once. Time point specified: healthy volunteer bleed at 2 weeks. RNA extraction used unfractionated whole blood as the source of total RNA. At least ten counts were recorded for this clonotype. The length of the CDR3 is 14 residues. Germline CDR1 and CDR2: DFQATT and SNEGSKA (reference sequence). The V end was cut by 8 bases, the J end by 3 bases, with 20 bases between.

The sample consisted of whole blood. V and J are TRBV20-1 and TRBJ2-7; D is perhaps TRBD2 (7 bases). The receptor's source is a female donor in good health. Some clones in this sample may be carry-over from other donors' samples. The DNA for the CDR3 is TGCAGTCTCAGGGAGGGGGGTAGGGGCTACGAGCAGTACTTC. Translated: CSLREGGRGYEQYF.